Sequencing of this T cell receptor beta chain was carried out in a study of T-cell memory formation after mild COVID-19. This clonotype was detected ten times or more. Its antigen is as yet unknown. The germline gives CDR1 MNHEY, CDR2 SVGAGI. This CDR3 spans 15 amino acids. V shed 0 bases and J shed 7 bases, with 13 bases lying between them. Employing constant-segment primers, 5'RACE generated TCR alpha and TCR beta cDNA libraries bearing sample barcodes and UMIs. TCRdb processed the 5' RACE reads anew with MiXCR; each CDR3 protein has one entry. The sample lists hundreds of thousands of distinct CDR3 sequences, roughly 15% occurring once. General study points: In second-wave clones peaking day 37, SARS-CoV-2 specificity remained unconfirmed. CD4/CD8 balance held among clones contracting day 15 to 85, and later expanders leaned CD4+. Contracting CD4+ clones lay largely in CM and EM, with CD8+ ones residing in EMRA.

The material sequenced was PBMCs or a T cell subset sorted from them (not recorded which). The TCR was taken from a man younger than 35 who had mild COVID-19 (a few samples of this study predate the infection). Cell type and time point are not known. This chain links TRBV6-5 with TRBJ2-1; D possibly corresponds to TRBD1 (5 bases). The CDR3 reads CASSYSISTANEQFF. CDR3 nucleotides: TGTGCCAGCAGTTACTCGATCTCGACAGCAAATGAGCAGTTCTTC.